These 26 T cell receptor beta chains share one sample of origin, sequenced in a study of blood T cell repertoires in COVID-19. Sequencing used immunoSEQ multiplex PCR; TCRdb keeps in-frame clones, though not all of them. The sample lists about 260,000 clones; approximately 82% were seen once. The sequencing input was peripheral blood. These receptor sequences come from a woman older than 75 with acute or convalescent COVID-19.

V and J are TRBV9 and TRBJ1-4; perhaps TRBD1 as D (6 bases). The CDR3 extends over 15 amino acids. CDR1 SGDLS and CDR2 YYNGEE come from the germline V gene. The V and J ends lost 3 bases and 5 bases respectively, with 14 bases between them. CDR3 nucleotides: TGTGCCAGCAGCGGTCAGGGGACGGGGAATGAAAAACTGTTTTTT. Protein sequence: CASSGQGTGNEKLFF.

This clone was observed a few times. The chain combines TRBV30 with TRBJ1-3; 9 bases are shared with TRBD1. Germline values: CDR1 GTSNPN, CDR2 SVGIG (reference sequence). Trimming removed 2 bases from V and 3 bases from J; junction bases left unmatched: 2. CDR3 length equals 14 residues. The DNA for the CDR3 is TGTGCCTGGAGTACAGGGGGCCGTGGAAACACCATATATTTT. It yields the protein CAWSTGGRGNTIYF.

A note on this clone: The same CDR3 arises from other DNA sequences in this sample as well. This chain uses TRBV3-1 (or the pseudogene TRBV3-2) with TRBJ1-2; weak D call: TRBD1 (6 bases). This CDR3 spans 12 amino acids. Germline CDR1 is LGHDT and CDR2 is YNNKEL (reference sequence). V lost 1 base, J lost 8 bases, and 8 bases lay in between. The CDR3 loop reads CASSQGGGGYTF. CDR3 sequence (DNA): TGTGCCAGCAGCCAAGGAGGGGGAGGCTACACCTTC.

V is TRBV7-9 and J is TRBJ2-3; 9 bases agree with TRBD1. This CDR3 is built from 14 residues. The junction had 6 bases not matched to a gene; V was cut back by 5 bases and J by 6 bases. CDR1 is SEHNR and CDR2 is FQNEAQ in the germline V gene (reference sequence). DNA of the CDR3: TGTGCCAGCAGCCCCGGGACAGGGATCGATACGCAGTATTTT. Protein product: CASSPGTGIDTQYF. The full variable domain, in which reference TRBV7-9 and TRBJ2-3 provide the parts outside the CDR3, is DTGVSQNPRHKITKRGQNVTFRCDPISEHNRLYWYRQTLGQGPEFLTYFQNEAQLEKSRLLSDRFSAERPKGSFSTLEIQRTEQGDSAMYLCASSPGTGIDTQYFGPGTRLTVL.

The chain recombines TRBV5-1 with TRBJ2-3; D is ambiguous. Per the germline V gene, CDR1 is SGHRS and CDR2 is YFSETQ. The CDR3 has 14 amino acids. Trimming took 0 bases from V and 2 from J, leaving 7 bases between them. The CDR3 nucleotides are TGCGCCAGCAGCTTGGTACAGACCACAGATACGCAGTATTTT. Translated: CASSLVQTTDTQYF.

The chain uses TRBV7-2 and TRBJ2-7, with a possible D match to TRBD1 (5 bases). Looked up from germline, CDR1 is SGHTA and CDR2 is FQGNSA. The ends were cut back, 0 bases at V and 3 bases at J, with 6 bases in the middle. This CDR3 region has 13 residues. CDR3 bases: TGTGCCAGCAGCTTAGCCCAGGGCTACGAGCAGTACTTC. Its protein is CASSLAQGYEQYF.

The V and J genes are TRBV7-6 and TRBJ1-2, with D perhaps TRBD1 (6 bases). There are 16 residues in the CDR3. Trimming cost V 0 bases and J 2 bases, with 13 bases left between them. Germline V CDR1 and CDR2: SGHVS, FNYEAQ. The CDR3 sequence is CASSLAAGTRNYGYTF. DNA of the CDR3: TGTGCCAGCAGCTTAGCCGCCGGGACACGGAACTATGGCTACACCTTC.

This clone was seen a few times. V is TRBV11-3 and J is TRBJ2-2, with D possibly matching TRBD1 (5 bases). V shed 2 bases and J shed 1 base, with 5 bases lying between them. The CDR3 length is 14 residues. CDR1 is SGHNT and CDR2 is YENEEA in the germline V gene. CDR3 region: CASSLRGNTGELFF. The CDR3 bases are TGTGCCAGCAGCTTAAGGGGGAACACCGGGGAGCTGTTTTTT.

The gene calls are TRBV20-1 and TRBJ2-1; TRBD2 might be the D (5 bases). V gave up 4 bases and J gave up 7 bases, with 8 bases separating them. The CDR3 loop spans 11 amino acids. Germline values: CDR1 DFQATT, CDR2 SNEGSKA (reference sequence). The CDR3 DNA sequence: TGCAGTGCTAACGGGATGAATGAGCAGTTCTTC. Translated: CSANGMNEQFF.

The chain is built from TRBV9 and TRBJ1-4, with 8 positions matching TRBD1. Germline V gives CDR1 SGDLS, CDR2 YYNGEE. With V trimmed by 4 bases and J by 7 bases, 6 bases remained unmatched. This CDR3 spans 14 amino acids. The CDR3 DNA follows: TGTGCCAGCAGCCCAGGGGGCGCGTCTGAAAAACTGTTTTTT. Its protein product is CASSPGGASEKLFF.

The V call is TRBV18, the J call TRBJ2-2; 10 nucleotides line up with TRBD1. Germline values: CDR1 KGHSH, CDR2 LQKENI. The length of the CDR3 is 16 residues. V shed 3 bases and J 4 bases; nucleotides not matched to a gene: 5. CDR3 nucleotide sequence: TGTGCCAGCTCACCGAGACAGGGGGCGGTCACCGGGGAGCTGTTTTTT. Residues: CASSPRQGAVTGELFF.

V usage is TRBV4-3 and J usage is TRBJ2-1; 9 nucleotides match TRBD2. The germline V gene has CDR1 LGHNA and CDR2 YSLEER. The ends lost 0 bases at V and 3 bases at J; junction bases unmatched: 3. This CDR3 spans 16 amino acids. CDR3 in amino acids: CASSQEGGGGYNEQFF. Written as DNA, the CDR3 is TGCGCCAGCAGCCAAGAGGGCGGGGGGGGCTACAATGAGCAGTTCTTC.

The chain has TRBV7-2 and TRBJ2-7, with D possibly being TRBD1 (5 bases). CDR1 is SGHTA and CDR2 is FQGNSA in the germline V gene. This CDR3 has 15 amino acids. V was pared by 7 bases and J by 0 bases, with 16 bases between. The CDR3 protein is CASTLGQGSSYEQYF. The CDR3 nucleotides read TGTGCCAGCACCCTGGGGCAGGGAAGCTCCTACGAGCAGTACTTC.

This clone came up a few times. The chain joins TRBV27 to TRBJ1-2; 9 bases agree with TRBD1. The J segment lost 7 bases and the V segment lost 5 bases, leaving 14 bases of the junction unmatched. The CDR3 has 16 amino acids. Germline V gene lookup returns CDR1 MNHEY and CDR2 SMNVEV (reference sequence). The CDR3 nucleotides read TGTGCCAGCAGTCCCTTAACGGGACAGGGAAGGGGTGGCTACACCTTC. Protein product: CASSPLTGQGRGGYTF.

This clone is a singleton in its sample. This chain connects TRBV5-4 to TRBJ2-3; D might be TRBD1 (6 bases). The CDR3 is 14 amino acids. The ends were cut back, 3 bases at V and 4 bases at J, with 12 bases in the middle. CDR1 and CDR2 (germline): SGHNT, YYREEE (reference sequence). CDR3 residues: CASSSTEGADTQYF. For the CDR3, the DNA is TGTGCCAGCAGCTCCACCGAGGGGGCAGATACGCAGTATTTT. The whole variable domain, remainder taken from reference TRBV5-4 and TRBJ2-3, is ETGVTQSPTHLIKTRGQQVTLRCSSQSGHNTVSWYQQALGQGPQFIFQYYREEENGRGNFPPRFSGLQFPNYSSELNVNALELDDSALYLCASSSTEGADTQYFGPGTRLTVL.

This clone showed up just once. The V gene is TRBV7-3, the J gene TRBJ2-2, with D perhaps matching TRBD2 (6 bases). The V and J ends lost 4 bases and 0 bases respectively, with 24 bases between them. This CDR3 is 20 amino acids long. Germline CDR1 reads SGHTA; CDR2 reads FQGTGA. CDR3 bases: TGTGCCAGCAGCTCCACAGCGGGCAGCCACCCAGTCGCGAACACCGGGGAGCTGTTTTTT. Translating gives CASSSTAGSHPVANTGELFF. Full variable domain (outside the CDR3, taken from reference TRBV7-3 and TRBJ2-2): GAGVSQTPSNKVTEKGKYVELRCDPISGHTALYWYRQSLGQGPEFLIYFQGTGAADDSGLPNDRFFAVRPEGSVSTLKIQRTERGDSAVYLCASSSTAGSHPVANTGELFFGEGSRLTVL.

The V gene is TRBV7-6, the J gene TRBJ2-3; no clear D gene. From germline, CDR1 is SGHVS and CDR2 FNYEAQ. This CDR3 has 13 residues. Trimming took off 1 base at V and 4 bases at J, with 6 bases between the two ends. The CDR3 reads CASSLGQSDTQYF. The DNA for the CDR3 is TGTGCCAGCAGCTTAGGTCAGTCAGATACGCAGTATTTT.

This clone appeared once. The chain combines TRBV28 with TRBJ1-6; D is perhaps TRBD1 (5 bases). The CDR3 is 13 amino acids. With 10 bases removed from V and 8 bases from J, the gap between germline ends came to 15 bases. From germline, CDR1 is MDHEN and CDR2 SYDVKM. CDR3 in DNA: TGTGCCACCAAGGGGCAGCTTGATTCACCCCTCCACTTT. Translation: CATKGQLDSPLHF.

This chain connects TRBV7-9 to TRBJ2-5; 10 bases line up with TRBD1. V was pared by 3 bases and J by 1 base, with 8 bases of the junction left unmatched. This CDR3 has 17 residues. Looked up from germline, CDR1 is SEHNR and CDR2 is FQNEAQ (reference sequence). The DNA for the CDR3 is TGTGCCAGCAGCTTGCCGGGACAGGGGTTGGGCCAAGAGACCCAGTACTTC. It translates to CASSLPGQGLGQETQYF.

This chain joins TRBV30 and TRBJ2-4; a possible D gene is TRBD2 (5 bases). This CDR3 is built from 15 residues. CDR1 and CDR2 from the germline V gene are GTSNPN and SVGIG (reference sequence). Trimming pared 3 bases from V and 8 bases from J, leaving 20 bases between. In DNA, the CDR3 is TGTGCCTGGAGCCACCGCGTGGGTTTGAGGGACATTCAGTACTTC. The encoded protein is CAWSHRVGLRDIQYF.

This clone has only a few counts. The chain is built from TRBV7-3 and TRBJ1-3; D may be TRBD1 (5 bases). V was cut by 2 bases and J by 1 base, with 21 bases left in between. The CDR3 runs to 19 residues. Germline-derived CDR1 and CDR2 are SGHTA and FQGTGA. CDR3 bases: TGTGCCAGCAGCTTATCTCTTTTGAGCATCTCAGGGTCTGGAAACACCATATATTTT. It translates to CASSLSLLSISGSGNTIYF.

The chain links TRBV5-1 to TRBJ1-6; 7 nucleotides align to TRBD1. The CDR3 length is 15 residues. CDR1 and CDR2 (germline): SGHRS, YFSETQ. V shed 4 bases and J 7 bases; nucleotides not matched to a gene: 8. CDR3 in DNA: TGCGCCAGCAGCGTGGATAGACAGGGCAATTCACCCCTCCACTTT. This encodes CASSVDRQGNSPLHF. Full variable domain (remainder filled in from reference TRBV5-1 and TRBJ1-6): KAGVTQTPRYLIKTRGQQVTLSCSPISGHRSVSWYQQTPGQGLQFLFEYFSETQRNKGNFPGRFSGRQFSNSRSEMNVSTLELGDSALYLCASSVDRQGNSPLHFGNGTRLTVT.

V usage is TRBV6-4 and J usage is TRBJ1-2; D is perhaps TRBD1 (6 bases). There are 14 residues in the CDR3. The V end was cut by 5 bases, the J end by 5 bases, with 15 bases between. CDR1 is MRHNA, CDR2 SNTAGT, per germline. For the CDR3, the DNA is TGTGCCAGCAGTCCCGGGGTCAGGGGATATGGCTACACCTTC. Amino acids: CASSPGVRGYGYTF.

This chain links TRBV19 with TRBJ2-3; the D gene is possibly TRBD1 (6 bases). V dropped 6 bases and J dropped 1 base, with 14 bases sitting between them. In germline, CDR1 is LNHDA, CDR2 SQIVND (reference sequence). The CDR3 contains 15 residues. CDR3: CASSLTGLGTDTQYF. Here the CDR3 DNA reads TGTGCCAGTAGCCTGACAGGTCTCGGCACAGATACGCAGTATTTT.

This clone appeared once. This chain connects TRBV5-6 to TRBJ1-1; a weak D match, TRBD1 (5 bases). V shed 1 base and J shed 4 bases, with 11 bases lying between them. There are 14 residues in the CDR3. CDR1 SGHDT and CDR2 YYEEEE come from the germline V gene. The CDR3 reads CASSLKTGPTEAFF. CDR3 sequence (DNA): TGTGCCAGCAGCTTGAAAACAGGCCCCACTGAAGCTTTCTTT. Full variable domain (rest looked up from reference TRBV5-6 and TRBJ1-1): DAGVTQSPTHLIKTRGQQVTLRCSPKSGHDTVSWYQQALGQGPQFIFQYYEEEERQRGNFPDRFSGHQFPNYSSELNVNALLLGDSALYLCASSLKTGPTEAFFGQGTRLTVV.

This clone was counted a single time. This chain uses TRBV4-2 with TRBJ2-7; 7 bases are a match to TRBD2. The CDR3 totals 16 residues. J was trimmed by 0 bases and V by 1 base; bases with no gene match: 6. Germline values: CDR1 LGHNA, CDR2 YNFKEQ. This chain's CDR3 is CASSQALAKSSYEQYF. Here the CDR3 DNA reads TGTGCCAGCAGCCAAGCACTAGCGAAGAGCTCCTACGAGCAGTACTTC.